A selection of T cell receptor beta chains follows, all from one sample in a study of PD-1 blockade in mismatch repair-deficient tumors. Their antigens are not known. Libraries were prepared by immunoSEQ multiplex PCR; TCRdb keeps only in-frame clonotypes and omits some of them. The sample carries 7,500 to 10,000 clones, approximately 89% recorded once. Sequenced here: cells cultured in vitro, sampled from a patient treated with pembrolizumab. These receptor sequences come from an adult with mismatch repair-deficient cancer. CDR3s include the opening cysteine and the closing phenylalanine or tryptophan. Each record gives: D gene, clone size, V gene, J gene, CDR3 protein, CDR3 DNA. The D gene is left open where the match is weak. Some rows have no size entry. The others give once, few or many, or a class for an expanded clone.

NA	NA	TRBV2	TRBJ2-5	CAIKETQYF	TGTGCCATCAAAGAGACCCAGTACTTC
TRBD1	NA	TRBV25-1	TRBJ1-2	CASSDPGQGYGYTF	TGTGCCAGCAGTGACCCGGGACAGGGCTATGGCTACACCTTC
TRBD2	NA	TRBV30	TRBJ2-1	CAWPQTSGHNEQFF	TGTGCCTGGCCTCAGACTAGCGGACATAATGAGCAGTTCTTC
NA	NA	TRBV7-3	TRBJ2-3	CASSLRELSDTQYF	TGTGCCAGCAGCCTCAGGGAGTTGTCAGATACGCAGTATTTT
NA	NA	TRBV28	TRBJ1-2	CASSSVIANYGYTF	TGTGCCAGCAGTTCAGTAATTGCTAACTATGGCTACACCTTC
NA	once	TRBV18	TRBJ2-7	CASSPPSSYEQYF	TGTGCCAGCTCACCCCCGAGCTCCTACGAGCAGTACTTC
NA	NA	TRBV30	TRBJ2-5	CAWNHLASQETQYF	TGTGCCTGGAATCACCTGGCCAGCCAAGAGACCCAGTACTTC
TRBD2	NA	TRBV27	TRBJ2-1	CASSFRGTRYEQFF	TGTGCCAGCAGTTTTAGGGGGACTAGATATGAGCAGTTCTTC
NA	few	TRBV5-5	TRBJ2-7	CASSLGGTYEQYF	TGTGCCAGCAGCTTGGGAGGTACCTACGAGCAGTACTTC
NA	NA	TRBV29-1	TRBJ1-1	CSVEDQGTPNTEAFF	TGCAGCGTTGAAGATCAAGGGACACCGAACACTGAAGCTTTCTTT
NA	NA	TRBV2	TRBJ2-1	CASHPWRDTEQFF	TGTGCCAGCCACCCTTGGCGGGACACTGAGCAGTTCTTC
NA	NA	TRBV15	TRBJ1-1	CATSKRDTEAFF	TGTGCCACCAGCAAAAGGGACACTGAAGCTTTCTTT
NA	NA	TRBV4-1	TRBJ1-1	CASSQDQQGNTEAFF	TGCGCCAGCAGCCAAGATCAACAGGGGAACACTGAAGCTTTCTTT
TRBD2	NA	TRBV6-1	TRBJ2-1	CASVRTSYTYNEQFF	TGTGCCAGCGTCAGGACTAGCTACACCTACAATGAGCAGTTCTTC
TRBD2	NA	TRBV27	TRBJ2-1	CASSLSGGAYNEQFF	TGTGCCAGCAGTTTATCGGGGGGGGCCTACAATGAGCAGTTCTTC
TRBD1	NA	TRBV6-1	TRBJ1-2	CASSDWTGNYGYTF	TGTGCCAGCAGTGATTGGACAGGGAATTATGGCTACACCTTC
NA	NA	TRBV5-1	TRBJ2-2	CASSLTTGELFF	TGCGCCAGCAGCTTGACCACCGGGGAGCTGTTTTTT
TRBD1	NA	TRBV6-1	TRBJ2-6	CASSDGTGYSGANVLTF	TGTGCCAGCAGTGATGGGACAGGATACTCTGGGGCCAACGTCCTGACTTTC
NA	NA	TRBV15	TRBJ2-7	CATSRDLGGYEQYF	TGTGCCACCAGCAGAGATCTAGGAGGCTACGAGCAGTACTTC
TRBD1	NA	TRBV28	TRBJ1-3	CASSLGGQQANTIYF	TGTGCCAGCAGTTTAGGGGGACAGCAGGCAAACACCATATATTTT
NA	NA	TRBV10-1	TRBJ1-1	CASSADSMNTEAFF	TGCGCCAGCAGTGCTGACAGCATGAACACTGAAGCTTTCTTT
NA	NA	TRBV28	TRBJ2-3	CASGPQRISTDTQYF	TGTGCCAGCGGCCCCCAGCGGATTAGCACAGATACGCAGTATTTT
NA	NA	TRBV30	TRBJ2-5	CAWSVRGIQQETQYF	TGTGCCTGGAGTGTACGCGGGATTCAACAAGAGACCCAGTACTTC
NA	NA	TRBV7-8	TRBJ2-7	CASLSQGGPYEQYF	TGTGCCAGCCTATCACAGGGTGGACCCTACGAGCAGTACTTC
NA	NA	TRBV6-1	TRBJ1-5	CASSDWALSNQPQHF	TGTGCCAGCAGTGACTGGGCCCTTAGCAATCAGCCCCAGCATTTT
TRBD1	NA	TRBV2	TRBJ1-2	CASRRQAGGVYGYTF	TGTGCCAGCAGACGGCAGGCAGGGGGGGTCTATGGCTACACCTTC
NA	NA	TRBV9	TRBJ2-2	CASSTLLLANTGELFF	TGTGCCAGCAGCACCCTTCTACTAGCGAACACCGGGGAGCTGTTTTTT
NA	NA	TRBV18	TRBJ1-1	CASSPPWETEAFF	TGTGCCAGCTCACCACCGTGGGAGACTGAAGCTTTCTTT
TRBD2	NA	TRBV9	TRBJ2-7	CASSSRLAGEGEQYF	TGTGCCAGCAGCTCCCGACTAGCGGGAGAAGGGGAGCAGTACTTC
TRBD1	NA	TRBV5-4	TRBJ1-6	CASSIRQGNSPLHF	TGTGCCAGCAGCATCCGACAGGGTAATTCACCCCTCCACTTT
TRBD2	NA	TRBV9	TRBJ2-2	CASSEGLAGGTNTGELFF	TGTGCCAGCAGCGAGGGACTAGCGGGAGGCACGAACACCGGGGAGCTGTTTTTT
NA	NA	TRBV7-3	TRBJ2-6	CASSSRGTNSGANVLTF	TGTGCCAGCAGCTCTAGGGGGACTAACTCTGGGGCCAACGTCCTGACTTTC
NA	NA	TRBV28	TRBJ2-7	CASSLNYEQYF	TGTGCCAGCAGTTTAAACTACGAGCAGTACTTC
NA	NA	TRBV6-5	TRBJ1-2	CASTYSPDSHGGYTF	TGTGCCAGCACTTATTCCCCGGACAGCCATGGTGGCTACACCTTC
TRBD1	NA	TRBV7-3	TRBJ2-1	CASSSPGQGANEQFF	TGTGCCAGCAGCTCTCCGGGACAGGGGGCGAATGAGCAGTTCTTC
NA	NA	TRBV7-9	TRBJ2-3	CASSPRDTHTQYF	TGTGCCAGCAGCCCCCGGGACACCCATACGCAGTATTTT
NA	NA	TRBV7-2	TRBJ1-2	CASSLALGRSNYGYTF	TGTGCCAGCAGCTTAGCCCTCGGACGGTCTAACTATGGCTACACCTTC
NA	NA	TRBV14	TRBJ1-1	CASSQLTGNTEAFF	TGTGCCAGCAGCCAGCTGACAGGGAACACTGAAGCTTTCTTT
NA	NA	TRBV5-1	TRBJ2-1	CASSLVRDEQFF	TGCGCCAGCAGCTTAGTACGGGATGAGCAGTTCTTC
NA	NA	TRBV19	TRBJ1-5	CASSIRPYKVYSNQPQHF	TGTGCCAGTAGTATCAGGCCATATAAGGTCTATAGCAATCAGCCCCAGCATTTT
NA	NA	TRBV28	TRBJ2-1	CASTYRRTSNEQFF	TGTGCCAGCACCTACCGCCGGACTTCCAATGAGCAGTTCTTC
NA	once	TRBV6-6	TRBJ2-3	CASRVAGVTDTQYF	TGTGCCAGCAGGGTTGCGGGTGTCACAGATACGCAGTATTTT
TRBD1	NA	TRBV6-4	TRBJ2-1	CASSEQPGQGFNEQFF	TGTGCCAGCAGTGAACAGCCGGGACAGGGGTTCAATGAGCAGTTCTTC
NA	NA	TRBV19	TRBJ2-7	CASSSLGTVYEQYF	TGTGCCAGTAGTTCTCTGGGCACGGTCTACGAGCAGTACTTC
TRBD2	NA	TRBV13	TRBJ2-7	CASSLAGGIYEQYF	TGTGCCAGCAGCTTAGCGGGGGGGATTTACGAGCAGTACTTC
NA	NA	TRBV7-8	TRBJ2-5	CASSLAKLQETQYF	TGTGCCAGCAGCTTAGCGAAGTTACAAGAGACCCAGTACTTC
NA	NA	TRBV5-1	TRBJ2-1	CASSLVRREQFF	TGCGCCAGCAGCTTGGTCCGGCGTGAGCAGTTCTTC
TRBD2	few	TRBV7-3	TRBJ2-7	CASSWMASGSYEQYF	TGTGCCAGCAGCTGGATGGCTAGCGGGAGTTACGAGCAGTACTTC
NA	NA	TRBV5-4	TRBJ1-4	CASSLTANNEKLFF	TGTGCCAGCAGCTTGACAGCAAATAATGAAAAACTGTTTTTT
TRBD1	NA	TRBV2	TRBJ2-6	CASSEVGTGGSVSGANVLTF	TGTGCCAGCAGTGAAGTGGGGACAGGGGGCTCAGTCTCTGGGGCCAACGTCCTGACTTTC
NA	once	TRBV18	TRBJ2-7	CASSPKTGLATYEQYF	TGTGCCAGCTCACCGAAAACGGGGCTCGCGACCTACGAGCAGTACTTC
TRBD1	NA	TRBV9	TRBJ1-1	CASSVVSYRGGTEAFF	TGTGCCAGCAGCGTAGTATCTTACAGGGGGGGCACTGAAGCTTTCTTT
NA	NA	TRBV19	TRBJ2-3	CASSISGMNTQYF	TGTGCCAGTAGTATCTCGGGGATGAATACGCAGTATTTT
TRBD2	NA	TRBV7-2	TRBJ2-7	CASSLGLVLTYEQYF	TGTGCCAGCAGCTTGGGACTAGTGCTTACCTACGAGCAGTACTTC
TRBD1	NA	TRBV6-5	TRBJ2-5	CASSWGQGQETQYF	TGTGCCAGCAGTTGGGGACAGGGGCAAGAGACCCAGTACTTC
TRBD1	NA	TRBV19	TRBJ2-2	CASIYGGRDRGNTGELFF	TGTGCCAGTATCTATGGGGGCAGGGACAGGGGCAACACCGGGGAGCTGTTTTTT
TRBD1	NA	TRBV6-4	TRBJ1-1	CASSDSKNAGLQGANTEAFF	TGTGCCAGCAGTGACTCGAAGAATGCGGGCCTACAGGGGGCGAATACTGAAGCTTTCTTT
NA	once	TRBV12-2	TRBJ2-1	CASRRTRINEQFF	TGTGCAAGTCGGCGGACTCGGATCAATGAGCAGTTCTTC